The T cell receptor (beta chain) under discussion was sequenced for a study of blood T cell repertoires in COVID-19 (dated by TCRdb to 2018 to 2021). A note on the overall study: Collaborator samples came from the United States, Italy and Spain and covered acute and convalescent phases of COVID-19. The material from the prospective study consisted of cDNA or gDNA derived from T cells, B-cell-depleted T cells, or PBMCs. Deeply sampled blood TCRbeta repertoires from subjects exposed to, actively infected with, or recovered from COVID-19 were included in the dataset. The repertoires were released in a freely available public database meant as a resource for research on the immune response to SARS-CoV-2. Samples came from the ongoing ImmuneRACE study (first 160 participants) plus 1,254 subjects from 6 global collaborators. The sample metadata nearly always contained a de-identified subject ID, COVID-19 status, age in years and sex. Where available, HLA class I and class II types were taken from metadata supplied by the sample provider and were not determined by assay-based typing. What the authors observed across the whole study: The amount of clinical and demographic metadata varied by source and participant and was provided uncurated.

The CDR3 sequence holds 14 residues, the cysteine and phenylalanine included. CDR3 DNA only is kept here, 42 bases in frame from base 1. CDR1 and CDR2, looked up from the germline V gene, are KGHDR and SFDVKD. Note on this clone: What this receptor recognizes is not known. Mismatch with germline at one junction end may stem from a read error.

TCRbeta CDR3 regions were amplified from genomic DNA using the immunoSEQ Assay, a bias-controlled multiplex PCR. The paper's processing steps were these. Within the assay, amplification of reference gene primers was used to estimate how many nucleated cells each sample contained. To quantify the absolute abundance of each unique TCRbeta CDR3 rearrangement, sequence reads were collapsed and filtered. For each sample, productive Simpson clonality was calculated as the square root of Simpson's diversity index across productive rearrangements. This immuneACCESS table, as held by TCRdb, lists in-frame sequences with V and J called but not all clones. Of the missing ones, under half trace to an unresolved V gene in checked studies; the others have no known cause. D and trimming come from the DNA, and the V and J calls and clone size come from that table. This sample comprises approximately 220,000 clones, roughly 80% of them detected only once. The ten largest clonotypes hold around 4.7% of the sample.

The collaborating institutions used their own protocols to collect whole blood in K2EDTA tubes. For TCRbeta analysis, collaborator samples were shipped as frozen whole blood, as isolated PBMCs, or as DNA extracted from either sample type. The chain is encoded by TRBV24-1 joined to TRBJ2-7, with 7 central nucleotides matching TRBD1. Sequencing was done on a sample of peripheral blood. This TCR derives from a woman in her seventies with acute or convalescent COVID-19. The nucleotide sequence is given as TGTGTCACCAGTGATTGGGACAGCCCCGGCAAGCAGTACTTC. Its translation is CVTSDWDSPGKQYF.